These 29 T cell receptor beta chains were sequenced from one sample in a study of T cell changes during pregnancy in multiple sclerosis. The assay was immunoSEQ multiplex PCR, and TCRdb's table has in-frame clones only and misses some. The sample records around 72,000 clones, about 92% being singletons. The source material was peripheral blood, sampled in the second trimester of pregnancy. The receptors derive from a female donor in good health, enrolled as a control in a pregnancy study.

The chain links TRBV10-3 to TRBJ2-7, with D tentatively TRBD2 (6 bases). CDR3 length: 15 residues. Germline CDR1 and CDR2: ENHRY and SYGVKD. Deletions cut 2 bases from V and 3 bases from J, with 14 bases between. Here the CDR3 DNA reads TGTGCCATCAGTGAGCGGAGGGCGCAGGACTACGAGCAGTACTTC. Its protein is CAISERRAQDYEQYF.

The chain links TRBV10-3 to TRBJ1-5, with 7 bases matching TRBD1. This CDR3 spans 15 amino acids. Trimming cost V 5 bases and J 6 bases; bases outside gene matches: 10. Germline V gene sequence: CDR1 ENHRY, CDR2 SYGVKD. The CDR3 spells CAISFSQTGSQPQHF. The DNA of the CDR3 is TGTGCCATCAGTTTCTCTCAGACAGGGAGTCAGCCCCAGCATTTT.

This clone appeared once. The rearrangement joins TRBV5-1 to TRBJ2-1, with D maybe TRBD1 (6 bases). The V end lost 3 bases, the J end lost 0 bases, and 16 bases lay between the germline ends. This CDR3 is built from 17 residues. Germline CDR1 reads SGHRS; CDR2 reads YFSETQ. This chain's CDR3 is CASSWETGTSSYNEQFF. The CDR3 DNA reads TGCGCCAGCAGCTGGGAGACAGGCACAAGCTCCTACAATGAGCAGTTCTTC.

The chain couples TRBV5-5 to TRBJ1-1; D is possibly TRBD1 (6 bases). CDR1 is SGHKS, CDR2 YYEKEE, per germline (reference sequence). The CDR3 runs to 13 residues. V lost 7 bases and J 5 bases, leaving 15 bases between the germline ends. CDR3 nucleotide sequence: TGTGCCAGCGAGCGAGGGGGTGGAACTGAAGCTTTCTTT. The encoded protein is CASERGGGTEAFF.

CDR3 loop: CASSPQITGLTNSPLHF. The CDR3 DNA reads as TGTGCCAGCAGCCCCCAAATAACAGGGCTTACAAATTCACCCCTCCACTTT. V and J are TRBV28 and TRBJ1-6; a possible D gene is TRBD1 (6 bases). The CDR3 has 17 residues. Trimming took off 6 bases at V and 7 bases at J, with 22 bases between the two ends. Per germline, CDR1 MDHEN and CDR2 SYDVKM.

The gene calls are TRBV5-1 and TRBJ1-2, with D possibly TRBD1 on 5 matching bases. V was shortened by 1 base and J by 12 bases, with 13 bases between the two germline ends. This CDR3 is 12 amino acids long. The germline CDR1 and CDR2 sequences are SGHRS and YFSETQ. The CDR3 nucleotides are TGCGCCAGCAGCTTGCCCTCGGAGGGGAACACCTTC. Translation: CASSLPSEGNTF.

Comment on this clone: An end of the junction does not agree with germline; a read error may underlie this. J is TRBJ1-5 and V is TRBV9; possible D gene TRBD1, 5 bases. This CDR3 comprises 14 residues. CDR1 and CDR2 (germline): SGDLS, YYNGEE. CDR3: CASSATDSPQTQHF. The DNA for the CDR3 is TGTGCCAGCAGCGCAACAGACAGTCCTCAGACCCAGCATTTT.

This chain joins TRBV4-2 and TRBJ2-5, with TRBD2 as a possible D gene (6 bases). Trimming removed 0 bases at V and 2 bases at J, with 16 bases between. Germline V CDR1 and CDR2: LGHNA, YNFKEQ. This CDR3 is 17 amino acids long. CDR3 sequence: CASSQDGVAGRQETQYF. The CDR3 bases are TGTGCCAGCAGCCAAGATGGTGTGGCGGGGCGGCAAGAGACCCAGTACTTC.

The chain uses TRBV4-1 and TRBJ2-2, with 8 bases fitting TRBD2. CDR1 and CDR2 from the germline V gene are MGHRA and YSYEKL. V gave up 4 bases and J gave up 3 bases; unmatched junction bases: 7. This CDR3 has 16 residues. The CDR3 sequence: CASSPQSGGYTGELFF. DNA for the CDR3: TGCGCCAGCAGCCCTCAGAGCGGGGGTTACACCGGGGAGCTGTTTTTT.

The V call is TRBV15, the J call TRBJ2-1, with 7 bases that match TRBD1. Germline values: CDR1 LNHNV, CDR2 YYDKDF (reference sequence). The CDR3 sequence is 16 residues long. Trimming cost V 5 bases and J 2 bases; bases outside gene matches: 9. In nucleotides, the CDR3 is TGTGCCACCAGCCGCTCCGACAGGGCTCCCTACAATGAGCAGTTCTTC. The encoded protein is CATSRSDRAPYNEQFF.

The chain employs TRBV7-3 and TRBJ2-2; 10 bases agree with TRBD1. After removal of 5 bases from V and 3 bases from J, the junction contained 9 bases not matched to a gene. CDR3 length equals 17 residues. The germline V gene has CDR1 SGHTA and CDR2 FQGTGA. CDR3 nucleotides: TGTGCCAGCAGCCCCGGGACAGGGGTTAGTCACACCGGGGAGCTGTTTTTT. Its protein is CASSPGTGVSHTGELFF.

The chain employs TRBV25-1 and TRBJ1-5; tentative D call: TRBD1 (6 bases). This CDR3 has 16 residues. V was pared by 3 bases and J by 2 bases, with 14 bases between. Germline assignment: CDR1 MGHDK and CDR2 SYGVNS. The CDR3 sequence: CASSDAGALGNQPQHF. The CDR3 nucleotides read TGTGCCAGCAGTGATGCAGGGGCTTTGGGCAATCAGCCCCAGCATTTT.

This sequence joins TRBV18 and TRBJ1-2, with TRBD1 matching over 7 bases. The CDR3 runs to 15 residues. Germline V gene sequence: CDR1 KGHSH, CDR2 LQKENI. V lost 4 bases, J lost 4 bases, and 9 bases stayed unmatched. CDR3 sequence (DNA): TGTGCCAGCTCACTTGACAGGGATTTGCTCTATGGCTACACCTTC. This translates into CASSLDRDLLYGYTF.

The chain couples TRBV28 to TRBJ1-2; D call uncertain. CDR1 is MDHEN, CDR2 SYDVKM, per germline. Between the trimmed V and J ends, which lost 6 bases and 1 base, there was a span of 21 bases. The CDR3 has 17 amino acids. The CDR3 loop is CASSTLHSATLNYGYTF. For the CDR3, the DNA is TGTGCCAGCAGCACACTACACTCAGCCACTCTTAACTATGGCTACACCTTC.

For the CDR3, the DNA is TGTGCCAGCAGAGCGGACGGGGAGCTGTTTTTT. Translation gives CASRADGELFF. The rearrangement links TRBV25-1 to TRBJ2-2; D might be TRBD2 (5 bases). Germline assignment: CDR1 MGHDK and CDR2 SYGVNS. V lost 6 bases, J lost 7 bases, and 6 bases lay in between. The CDR3 is 11 residues long.

The genes are TRBV9 and TRBJ2-4; D not resolved. Trimming took off 0 bases at V and 5 bases at J, with 6 bases between the two ends. Germline values: CDR1 SGDLS, CDR2 YYNGEE. CDR3 length: 13 amino acids. The CDR3 reads CASSVDAQNIQYF. The CDR3 DNA is TGTGCCAGCAGCGTAGACGCGCAAAACATTCAGTACTTC. Full variable domain (rest looked up from reference TRBV9 and TRBJ2-4): DSGVTQTPKHLITATGQRVTLRCSPRSGDLSVYWYQQSLDQGLQFLIQYYNGEERAKGNILERFSAQQFPDLHSELNLSSLELGDSALYFCASSVDAQNIQYFGAGTRLSVL.

This clone was counted a single time. J is TRBJ2-1 and V is TRBV7-3; no reliable D call. V shed 2 bases and J shed 2 bases, with 10 bases lying between them. CDR3 size: 15 residues. Per the germline V gene, CDR1 is SGHTA and CDR2 is FQGTGA. CDR3 sequence reads: CASSLRSEPYNEQFF. DNA of the CDR3: TGTGCCAGCAGCTTACGAAGCGAGCCCTACAATGAGCAGTTCTTC. Combining the CDR3 with reference TRBV7-3 and TRBJ2-1 gives the whole variable domain GAGVSQTPSNKVTEKGKYVELRCDPISGHTALYWYRQSLGQGPEFLIYFQGTGAADDSGLPNDRFFAVRPEGSVSTLKIQRTERGDSAVYLCASSLRSEPYNEQFFGPGTRLTVL.

CDR3 amino acids: CASSMQGGGNQPQHF. CDR3 DNA: TGTGCCAGCAGCATGCAGGGTGGCGGCAATCAGCCCCAGCATTTT. The chain couples TRBV7-2 to TRBJ1-5; a weak D match, TRBD1 (5 bases). Germline V gene sequence: CDR1 SGHTA, CDR2 FQGNSA. This CDR3 is 15 amino acids long. Trimming removed 5 bases from V and 2 bases from J, with 13 bases in between.

V is TRBV7-9 and J is TRBJ2-7; TRBD1 is a possible D gene (5 bases). Germline V lookup: CDR1 SEHNR, CDR2 FQNEAQ (reference sequence). The CDR3 covers 13 residues. Trimming pared 5 bases from V and 2 bases from J, leaving 10 bases between. The CDR3 protein is CASSPQTAYEQYF. DNA for the CDR3: TGTGCCAGCAGCCCTCAGACAGCCTACGAGCAGTACTTC. Supplemented by reference TRBV7-9 and TRBJ2-7, the full variable domain reads DTGVSQNPRHKITKRGQNVTFRCDPISEHNRLYWYRQTLGQGPEFLTYFQNEAQLEKSRLLSDRFSAERPKGSFSTLEIQRTEQGDSAMYLCASSPQTAYEQYFGPGTRLTVT.

The chain has TRBV5-5 and TRBJ1-1, with a tentative D call TRBD1 (6 bases). This CDR3 contains 15 residues. The germline V and J ends were trimmed by 3 bases and 5 bases, with 17 bases remaining between them. Germline V gives CDR1 SGHKS, CDR2 YYEKEE (reference sequence). In DNA, the CDR3 is TGTGCCAGCAGCTGGGCCCTACAGGGAGGGACTGAAGCTTTCTTT. Its translation is CASSWALQGGTEAFF. Filled out from reference TRBV5-5 and TRBJ1-1, the complete variable domain reads DAGVTQSPTHLIKTRGQQVTLRCSPISGHKSVSWYQQVLGQGPQFIFQYYEKEERGRGNFPDRFSARQFPNYSSELNVNALLLGDSALYLCASSWALQGGTEAFFGQGTRLTVV.

The V and J genes are TRBV2 and TRBJ2-3; 8 bases match TRBD1. This CDR3 is 16 amino acids long. CDR1 is SNHLY and CDR2 is FYNNEI in the germline V gene. V trimming: 6 bases; J trimming: 3 bases; junction bases outside the gene matches: 11. The CDR3 here is CASRPRTGSATDTQYF. The CDR3 coding sequence is TGTGCCAGCAGGCCTCGGACAGGGAGTGCGACAGATACGCAGTATTTT.

This chain uses TRBV30 with TRBJ2-1; D is unclear. Trimming shortened V by 4 bases and J by 7 bases, and 17 bases separated the two germline ends. The length of the CDR3 is 14 residues. Germline V gene data show CDR1 as GTSNPN and CDR2 as SVGIG (reference sequence). CDR3 in DNA: TGTGCCTGGACCCCCTTGACCCTGCGGAATGAGCAGTTCTTC. This encodes CAWTPLTLRNEQFF.

Only one count was recorded for this clone. The CDR3 here is CASSQPGGTEQYF. The CDR3, as DNA: TGCGCCAGCAGCCAACCGGGGGGGACGGAGCAGTACTTC. The chain employs TRBV4-3 and TRBJ2-7; 8 bases agree with TRBD2. Germline CDR1 LGHNA, CDR2 YSLEER. The V and J ends lost 2 bases and 7 bases, in that order; junction bases with no gene match: 4. The CDR3 consists of 13 residues.

This rearrangement joins TRBV28 to TRBJ2-5; 8 bases map to TRBD2. The J segment lost 9 bases and the V segment lost 2 bases, leaving 14 bases of the junction unmatched. This CDR3 is 16 amino acids long. From germline, CDR1 is MDHEN and CDR2 SYDVKM. The CDR3 spells CASSLPLGGAVEAQYF. For the CDR3, the DNA is TGTGCCAGCAGTTTACCTCTCGGGGGGGCCGTGGAGGCCCAGTACTTC.

The gene calls are TRBV28 and TRBJ2-7; the match to TRBD2 covers 13 bases. The CDR3 spans 14 residues. CDR1 and CDR2 from the germline V gene are MDHEN and SYDVKM. Trimming removed 8 bases from V and 0 bases from J; junction bases left unmatched: 1. The CDR3: CASRTSGGSYEQYF. CDR3 nucleotide sequence: TGTGCCAGCCGGACTAGCGGGGGCTCCTACGAGCAGTACTTC.

The chain employs TRBV27 and TRBJ2-7; TRBD2 is a possible D gene (7 bases). The CDR3 runs to 14 residues. CDR1 MNHEY and CDR2 SMNVEV come from the germline V gene (reference sequence). V was cut by 5 bases and J by 9 bases, with 20 bases left in between. The DNA for the CDR3 is TGTGCCAGCAGTCCCGGGGGGCCCCGGGACTGGCAGTACTTC. Residues: CASSPGGPRDWQYF.

The V gene is TRBV2, the J gene TRBJ1-5; no firm D call. Trimming pared 6 bases from V and 3 bases from J, leaving 6 bases between. Looked up from germline, CDR1 is SNHLY and CDR2 is FYNNEI. The CDR3 covers 12 residues. This CDR3 reads CASRGDNQPQHF. The CDR3 DNA sequence: TGTGCCAGCAGGGGAGACAATCAGCCCCAGCATTTT.

The chain couples TRBV18 to TRBJ1-2, with TRBD1 matching over 8 bases. The CDR3 sequence is 17 residues long. CDR1 is KGHSH and CDR2 is LQKENI in the germline V gene. The V segment lost 4 bases and the J segment 6 bases; nucleotides outside the gene matches: 16. In nucleotides, the CDR3 is TGTGCCAGCTCACAAACAGGGGGAGGAGGTGTCGGAGATGGCTACACCTTC. Translating gives CASSQTGGGGVGDGYTF.

V gene TRBV5-6 combines with J gene TRBJ2-7; D gene ambiguous. The V end was cut by 4 bases, the J end by 5 bases, with 7 bases between. CDR3 length: 11 residues. In germline, CDR1 is SGHDT, CDR2 YYEEEE. The CDR3 protein is CASSHTHEQYF. In DNA form, the CDR3 reads TGTGCCAGCAGCCATACTCACGAGCAGTACTTC. The whole variable domain, remainder taken from reference TRBV5-6 and TRBJ2-7, is DAGVTQSPTHLIKTRGQQVTLRCSPKSGHDTVSWYQQALGQGPQFIFQYYEEEERQRGNFPDRFSGHQFPNYSSELNVNALLLGDSALYLCASSHTHEQYFGPGTRLTVT.